The 7 T cell receptor beta chains below all came from one sample that was sequenced in a study of blood T cell repertoires in COVID-19 (dated by TCRdb to the early 2020s). Library creation used the immunoSEQ multiplex PCR assay. TCRdb re-hosts the immuneACCESS table, in-frame sequences only. Its copies lack some clones; in the studies checked, an unresolved V gene accounts for under half of them, and the cause for the rest is not known. The sample includes under 200,000 clones, with approximately 90% observed a single time. The ten most abundant clones make up around 24% of the sample. The sample taken for sequencing was PBMCs or T cells enriched from blood (not recorded which). The receptors come from a woman between 35 and 50 years old in a cohort exposed to, infected with or recovered from COVID-19 (not recorded which).

The gene calls are TRBV6-5 and TRBJ1-2; maybe TRBD1 (5 bases). Looked up from germline, CDR1 is MNHEY and CDR2 is SVGAGI. The CDR3 has 12 amino acids. Trimming took 7 bases from V and 7 from J, leaving 13 bases between them. CDR3 sequence: CASTSDSFGYTF. CDR3 nucleotide sequence: TGTGCCAGCACCTCTGACAGTTTTGGCTACACCTTC.

V usage is TRBV7-9 and J usage is TRBJ2-1; possible D gene TRBD1, 6 bases. In germline, CDR1 is SEHNR, CDR2 FQNEAQ (reference sequence). The CDR3 runs 15 residues. Trimming removed 2 bases from V and 3 bases from J, with 11 bases in between. The DNA for the CDR3 is TGTGCCAGCAGCTTATTCGGACAGAGCTACAATGAGCAGTTCTTC. This encodes CASSLFGQSYNEQFF.

The V gene is TRBV11-3, the J gene TRBJ2-7; tentatively, D is TRBD1 (6 bases). CDR1 SGHNT and CDR2 YENEEA come from the germline V gene. The CDR3 consists of 14 residues. V was clipped by 5 bases and J by 4 bases, with 15 bases between them. DNA for the CDR3: TGTGCCAGCAGCCCATGGACAGCAGTTTACGAGCAGTACTTC. Encoded protein: CASSPWTAVYEQYF. Complete variable domain (other parts from reference TRBV11-3 and TRBJ2-7): EAGVVQSPRYKIIEKKQPVAFWCNPISGHNTLYWYLQNLGQGPELLIRYENEEAVDDSQLPKDRFSAERLKGVDSTLKIQPAELGDSAVYLCASSPWTAVYEQYFGPGTRLTVT.

J is TRBJ1-1 and V is TRBV12-3 or TRBV12-4; 7 positions match TRBD1. This CDR3 comprises 13 residues. Trimming removed 5 bases from V and 5 bases from J; junction bases left unmatched: 5. The CDR3 is CASSINRGTEAFF. The CDR3 coding sequence is TGTGCCAGCAGTATAAACAGGGGTACTGAAGCTTTCTTT.

This clone was seen once. The J gene is TRBJ2-1, the V gene TRBV7-9; 11 nucleotides agree with TRBD2. The length of the CDR3 is 17 residues. Germline assignment: CDR1 SEHNR and CDR2 FQNEAQ (reference sequence). V shed 1 base, J shed 7 bases, and the junction held 9 bases outside the gene matches. The CDR3 sequence is CASSLGSSGRKGNEQFF. As DNA, the CDR3 is TGTGCCAGCAGCTTAGGATCTAGCGGGAGGAAGGGTAATGAGCAGTTCTTC. The variable domain in full, completed from reference TRBV7-9 and TRBJ2-1, reads DTGVSQNPRHKITKRGQNVTFRCDPISEHNRLYWYRQTLGQGPEFLTYFQNEAQLEKSRLLSDRFSAERPKGSFSTLEIQRTEQGDSAMYLCASSLGSSGRKGNEQFFGPGTRLTVL.

This clone was detected only once. The chain carries TRBV7-2 and TRBJ2-1; D perhaps matches TRBD2 (6 bases). Per the germline V gene, CDR1 is SGHTA and CDR2 is FQGNSA. The ends were cut back, 3 bases at V and 0 bases at J, with 6 bases in the middle. This CDR3 contains 14 residues. The CDR3 region has the DNA TGTGCCAGCAGCTTCGGGAGCTCCTACAATGAGCAGTTCTTC. This codes for CASSFGSSYNEQFF.

A single count supports this clone. The chain couples TRBV27 to TRBJ1-1, with D uncertain. The germline V and J ends were trimmed by 2 bases and 1 base, with 8 bases remaining between them. The CDR3 sequence is 14 residues long. Looked up from germline, CDR1 is MNHEY and CDR2 is SMNVEV (reference sequence). The CDR3 loop reads CASSLRGGNTEAFF. DNA for the CDR3: TGTGCCAGCAGTTTACGCGGAGGGAACACTGAAGCTTTCTTT.